The next 26 T cell receptor beta chains were all read from a single sample in a study of blood T cell repertoires in COVID-19. Sequenced by immunoSEQ multiplex PCR; TCRdb stores in-frame clones only, minus some. The sample contains about 210,000 clones, about 79% of which appear only once. Sequenced sample: peripheral blood. All receptors come from a man aged 35-49 years who had recovered from COVID-19.

There are a few counts of this clone. The chain links TRBV5-5 to TRBJ1-6; 7 positions agree with TRBD1. V shed 4 bases, J shed 6 bases, and the junction held 4 bases outside the gene matches. The CDR3 is 14 amino acids. Germline-derived CDR1 and CDR2 are SGHKS and YYEKEE (reference sequence). The CDR3, as DNA: TGTGCCAGCAGCGGGTGGGACAGTAATTCACCCCTCCACTTT. This codes for CASSGWDSNSPLHF.

The chain carries TRBV30 and TRBJ2-2; 7 nucleotides align to TRBD2. V lost 8 bases, J lost 5 bases, and 14 bases stayed unmatched. The CDR3 is 15 residues long. In germline, CDR1 is GTSNPN, CDR2 SVGIG (reference sequence). The CDR3 DNA is TGTGCCGTTGAGCGGGATACTGCCGGGACCGGGGAGCTGTTTTTT. Protein: CAVERDTAGTGELFF.

The chain recombines TRBV6-1 with TRBJ2-7; D call uncertain. Germline lookup yields CDR1 MNHNS and CDR2 SASEGT. CDR3 size: 15 residues. V shed 2 bases and J shed 3 bases, with 14 bases lying between them. In DNA form, the CDR3 reads TGTGCCAGCAGTGAACTGCGGTCACCCGTCTACGAGCAGTACTTC. Encoded protein: CASSELRSPVYEQYF.

The V gene is TRBV19, the J gene TRBJ1-5; D call uncertain. Between the trimmed V and J ends, which lost 7 bases and 5 bases, there was a span of 9 bases. The CDR3 is made up of 12 amino acids. Germline CDR1 and CDR2: LNHDA and SQIVND (reference sequence). The CDR3 is CASTLPDQPQHF. CDR3 nucleotides: TGTGCCAGTACCTTACCGGATCAGCCCCAGCATTTT.

The chain has TRBV4-3 and TRBJ1-2; D remains ambiguous. The CDR3 totals 14 residues. V was pared by 6 bases and J by 8 bases, with 19 bases between. Per the germline V gene, CDR1 is LGHNA and CDR2 is YSLEER. CDR3 sequence (DNA): TGCGCCAGCAGGAGCAACCGGGGAAAGTTGGGCTACACCTTC. As protein: CASRSNRGKLGYTF.

This clone was counted a single time. This sequence joins TRBV19 and TRBJ1-5, with 7 bases that match TRBD1. The CDR3 consists of 15 residues. Germline CDR1 LNHDA, CDR2 SQIVND (reference sequence). V shed 5 bases, J shed 6 bases, and the junction held 10 bases outside the gene matches. The CDR3 DNA is TGTGCCAGTAGTTCCCTAGACAGGGACGGTCAGCCCCAGCATTTT. The encoded protein is CASSSLDRDGQPQHF.

The V and J genes are TRBV7-6 and TRBJ2-7; D is unresolved. The CDR3 has 13 residues. Germline V gene sequence: CDR1 SGHVS, CDR2 FNYEAQ. V was cut by 1 base and J by 5 bases, with 9 bases left in between. DNA of the CDR3: TGTGCCAGCAGCTTAGGTCAGGTAAACGAGCAGTACTTC. The encoded protein is CASSLGQVNEQYF.

The V call is TRBV5-4, the J call TRBJ2-7; 10 nucleotides align to TRBD2. The ends lost 2 bases at V and 2 bases at J; junction bases unmatched: 4. This CDR3 has 15 residues. CDR1 SGHNT and CDR2 YYREEE come from the germline V gene (reference sequence). CDR3 residues: CASSLSAGGTYEQYF. The CDR3 DNA sequence: TGTGCCAGCAGCTTATCAGCGGGGGGGACCTACGAGCAGTACTTC.

The chain links TRBV5-1 to TRBJ2-5, with 14 bases fitting TRBD2. The CDR3 is 19 amino acids. Looked up from germline, CDR1 is SGHRS and CDR2 is YFSETQ. V was pared by 2 bases and J by 5 bases, with 14 bases of the junction left unmatched. Here the CDR3 DNA reads TGCGCCAGCAGCTTACCCCCTAGGACTAGCGGGAGGATCGGGGAGACCCAGTACTTC. This translates into CASSLPPRTSGRIGETQYF.

In this sample, this clone turned up once. The CDR3 coding sequence is TGTGCCAGCAGGGAGCCCGGAGCTAACTATGGCTACACCTTC. Translated, it gives CASREPGANYGYTF. The rearrangement uses TRBV6-5 and TRBJ1-2; D call uncertain. Germline V CDR1 and CDR2: MNHEY, SVGAGI. The CDR3 is 14 residues long. Trimming stripped 6 bases from V and 0 bases from J, with 11 bases between.

V usage is TRBV16 and J usage is TRBJ1-3; 7 positions agree with TRBD1. The trim removed 5 bases at V and 2 bases at J, leaving 6 bases unmatched. In germline, CDR1 is KGHSY, CDR2 FQNENV. This CDR3 has 15 amino acids. The DNA for the CDR3 is TGTGCCAGCAGCGGGGACAGTGTGACTGGAAACACCATATATTTT. It codes for CASSGDSVTGNTIYF. The full variable domain, its missing parts supplied by reference TRBV16 and TRBJ1-3, is GEEVAQTPKHLVRGEGQKAKLYCAPIKGHSYVFWYQQVLKNEFKFLISFQNENVFDETGMPKERFSAKCLPNSPCSLEIQATKLEDSAVYFCASSGDSVTGNTIYFGEGSWLTVV.

The genes are TRBV19 and TRBJ1-5; D ambiguous. The ends were cut back, 3 bases at V and 4 bases at J, with 10 bases in the middle. Germline CDR1 reads LNHDA; CDR2 reads SQIVND (reference sequence). The CDR3 consists of 14 residues. The CDR3 DNA reads as TGTGCCAGTAGTATGGTAAACAGTAATCAGCCCCAGCATTTT. This translates into CASSMVNSNQPQHF.

The rearrangement links TRBV12-3 or TRBV12-4 to TRBJ2-5; 7 bases are shared with TRBD1. The V and J ends lost 5 bases and 3 bases, in that order; junction bases with no gene match: 3. CDR3 length: 13 amino acids. The CDR3, as DNA: TGTGCCAGCAGTACCGGGACAGAAGAGACCCAGTACTTC. Protein sequence: CASSTGTEETQYF.

The chain recombines TRBV29-1 with TRBJ1-5; D perhaps matches TRBD1 (5 bases). V shed 0 bases and J shed 1 base, with 10 bases lying between them. Per the germline V gene, CDR1 is SQVTM and CDR2 is ANQGSEA. The CDR3 covers 15 residues. The CDR3 reads CSVEDRKGSNQPQHF. The CDR3 region has the DNA TGCAGCGTTGAAGATCGGAAGGGGAGCAATCAGCCCCAGCATTTT.

The chain combines TRBV3-1 (or the pseudogene TRBV3-2) with TRBJ1-1; D is uncertain. The CDR3 has 12 residues. The germline CDR1 and CDR2 sequences are LGHDT and YNNKEL (reference sequence). Trimming took off 4 bases at V and 3 bases at J, with 6 bases between the two ends. In DNA, the CDR3 is TGTGCCAGCAGCCCCGGTGACACTGAAGCTTTCTTT. It yields the protein CASSPGDTEAFF.

The rearrangement links TRBV3-1 (or the pseudogene TRBV3-2) to TRBJ2-5; 11 bases fit TRBD2. Germline values: CDR1 LGHDT, CDR2 YNNKEL (reference sequence). The CDR3 is made up of 17 amino acids. Losses at the gene ends were 5 bases for V and 5 bases for J; bases not matched to a gene: 13. The CDR3 DNA reads TGTGCCAGCAGCACCCGACTAGCGGGGAGACACAGGGAGACCCAGTACTTC. Its translation: CASSTRLAGRHRETQYF.

The CDR3 region is CASSPGQGGGQPQHF. Here the CDR3 DNA reads TGCGCCAGCAGCCCGGGACAGGGAGGGGGTCAGCCCCAGCATTTT. V is TRBV5-1 and J is TRBJ1-5; 9 bases fit TRBD1. The germline V gene encodes CDR1 SGHRS and CDR2 YFSETQ. This CDR3 has 15 amino acids. The junction had 8 bases not matched to a gene; V was cut back by 4 bases and J by 6 bases. The full variable domain, rest sourced from reference TRBV5-1 and TRBJ1-5, is KAGVTQTPRYLIKTRGQQVTLSCSPISGHRSVSWYQQTPGQGLQFLFEYFSETQRNKGNFPGRFSGRQFSNSRSEMNVSTLELGDSALYLCASSPGQGGGQPQHFGDGTRLSIL.

The chain recombines TRBV9 with TRBJ1-1; TRBD1 is a possible D gene (5 bases). Germline V gene sequence: CDR1 SGDLS, CDR2 YYNGEE. This CDR3 is 13 amino acids long. Between the trimmed V and J ends, which lost 0 bases and 7 bases, there was a span of 10 bases. The CDR3: CASSVDRFGEAFF. Here the CDR3 DNA reads TGTGCCAGCAGCGTAGACAGGTTTGGTGAAGCTTTCTTT. The whole variable domain, filled in from reference TRBV9 and TRBJ1-1, reads DSGVTQTPKHLITATGQRVTLRCSPRSGDLSVYWYQQSLDQGLQFLIQYYNGEERAKGNILERFSAQQFPDLHSELNLSSLELGDSALYFCASSVDRFGEAFFGQGTRLTVV.

The chain combines TRBV27 with TRBJ2-2; 7 bases agree with TRBD1. The CDR3 has 17 amino acids. V lost 6 bases, J lost 3 bases, and 13 bases stayed unmatched. Germline V gene data show CDR1 as MNHEY and CDR2 as SMNVEV (reference sequence). The CDR3 spells CASRKNTGTVYTGELFF. The DNA of the CDR3 is TGTGCCAGCAGGAAAAACACCGGGACAGTTTACACCGGGGAGCTGTTTTTT.

This clone was recorded only once. The chain uses TRBV18 and TRBJ2-7; 7 bases align to TRBD1. With V trimmed by 3 bases and J by 2 bases, 13 bases remained unmatched. CDR3 length: 17 amino acids. Germline V gene data show CDR1 as KGHSH and CDR2 as LQKENI. CDR3 protein: CASSPQPLDRPAYEQYF. The DNA for the CDR3 is TGTGCCAGCTCACCTCAACCATTGGACAGGCCGGCCTACGAGCAGTACTTC.

The chain couples TRBV10-1 to TRBJ1-1; TRBD1 aligns across 7 bases. Germline V gene sequence: CDR1 WNHNN, CDR2 SYGVQD (reference sequence). Unmatched junction bases numbered 7, after V lost 5 bases and J lost 4 bases. The CDR3 runs to 14 residues. The CDR3 here is CASSRGGAVTEAFF. The CDR3 nucleotides are TGCGCCAGCAGTAGAGGGGGCGCGGTCACTGAAGCTTTCTTT.

The V and J genes are TRBV4-3 and TRBJ2-3; D is unclear. V lost 1 base, J lost 2 bases, and 16 bases lay in between. The CDR3 is 17 residues long. The germline CDR1 and CDR2 sequences are LGHNA and YSLEER. The DNA of the CDR3 is TGCGCCAGCAGCCAAGCTTTCCAGACTGGGTACACAGATACGCAGTATTTT. It yields the protein CASSQAFQTGYTDTQYF.

This clone was seen more than once but under ten times. The rearrangement joins TRBV4-1 to TRBJ1-6, with TRBD1 matching 7 bases. Germline V gives CDR1 MGHRA, CDR2 YSYEKL. J gave up 7 bases and V 4 bases, and 10 bases lay outside the gene matches. The CDR3 length is 16 residues. The DNA for the CDR3 is TGCGCCAGCAGCCCGTTATACGGGACAGAGAATTCACCCCTCCACTTT. This encodes CASSPLYGTENSPLHF.

This clone was recorded only once. The chain has TRBV19 and TRBJ2-6, with no clear D. The CDR3 extends over 14 amino acids. Germline V gene lookup returns CDR1 LNHDA and CDR2 SQIVND (reference sequence). The V end was cut by 8 bases, the J end by 5 bases, with 13 bases between. CDR3 sequence (DNA): TGTGCCAGTGGTTCCTGGGCTAGGGCCAACGTCCTGACTTTC. Translated, it gives CASGSWARANVLTF.

The CDR3 nucleotides read TGTGCCAGCAGCTCCCAGCGGGGCGACTCCTACGAGCAGTACTTC. Translating gives CASSSQRGDSYEQYF. The rearrangement joins TRBV5-4 to TRBJ2-7; TRBD2 matches 7 bases. CDR3 length: 15 amino acids. Germline V gives CDR1 SGHNT, CDR2 YYREEE (reference sequence). Trimming took 3 bases from V and 0 from J; bases not matched to a gene: 6. Drawing the rest from reference TRBV5-4 and TRBJ2-7, the complete variable domain is ETGVTQSPTHLIKTRGQQVTLRCSSQSGHNTVSWYQQALGQGPQFIFQYYREEENGRGNFPPRFSGLQFPNYSSELNVNALELDDSALYLCASSSQRGDSYEQYFGPGTRLTVT.

Here the CDR3 reads CASSHDPRANQPQHF. CDR3 nucleotides: TGTGCCAGCAGCCACGACCCCAGGGCAAATCAGCCCCAGCATTTT. The chain employs TRBV3-1 (or the pseudogene TRBV3-2) and TRBJ1-5; TRBD1 is a possible D gene (5 bases). There are 15 residues in the CDR3. The V gene's germline CDR1 is LGHDT and CDR2 YNNKEL (reference sequence). Trimming pared 3 bases from V and 4 bases from J, leaving 13 bases between.